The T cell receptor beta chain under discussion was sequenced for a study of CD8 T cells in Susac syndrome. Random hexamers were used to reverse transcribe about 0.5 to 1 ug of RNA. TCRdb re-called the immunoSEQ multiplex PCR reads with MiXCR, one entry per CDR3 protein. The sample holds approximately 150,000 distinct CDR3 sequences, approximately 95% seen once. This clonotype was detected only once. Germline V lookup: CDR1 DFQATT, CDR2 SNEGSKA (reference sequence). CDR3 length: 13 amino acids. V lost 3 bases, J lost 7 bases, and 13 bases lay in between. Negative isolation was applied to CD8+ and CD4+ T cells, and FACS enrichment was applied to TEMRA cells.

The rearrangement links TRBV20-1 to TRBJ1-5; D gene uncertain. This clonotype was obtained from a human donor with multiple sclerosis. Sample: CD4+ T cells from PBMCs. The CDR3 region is CSASWGLGQPQHF. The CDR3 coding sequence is TGCAGTGCTAGTTGGGGTCTGGGCCAGCCCCAGCATTTT.